This T cell receptor beta chain comes out of a study of T cell clones after liver transplantation. Study summary: Tolerance: complete withdrawal held at least one year, liver enzymes staying within twice normal. Broader study findings: Compared with third party-reactive sequences, donor-reactive ones declined more, independent of withdrawal success.

Sequencing was performed with immunoSEQ multiplex PCR; in TCRdb, only in-frame clones are kept and a portion is missing. The sample yields tens of thousands of clones, roughly three quarters seen once. Germline-derived CDR1 and CDR2 are LNHDA and SQIVND (reference sequence). The CDR3 is made up of 14 amino acids. V lost 6 bases and J 0 bases, leaving 11 bases between the germline ends. Remarks on this clone: Its specificity is unknown.

The sequence came from a human patient who received a liver transplant. The graft donor may account for some of the T cells. The rearrangement links TRBV19 to TRBJ1-1; D gene ambiguous. The source was CD4+ T cells from blood, collected at the 22-month timepoint. The CDR3 loop is CASRPGELNTEAFF. The DNA of the CDR3 is TGTGCCAGTAGACCAGGCGAACTGAACACTGAAGCTTTCTTT.